This passage covers 24 T cell receptor beta chains from one sample sequenced in a study of OX40 agonist ivuxolimab in advanced cancers. Assay: immunoSEQ multiplex PCR; the TCRdb copy retains only in-frame clones and omits some. This repertoire shows 100,000 to 130,000 clones, around 90% found once; its top ten account for around 0.64%. This sample comprised CD4+ or CD8+ T cells sorted from blood, obtained in a trial of the OX40 agonist ivuxolimab. These receptors were collected from an adult with an advanced solid tumor such as melanoma, head and neck, liver or kidney cancer.

The chain recombines TRBV4-2 with TRBJ1-2; unclear D gene. Germline V CDR1 and CDR2: LGHNA, YNFKEQ. This CDR3 has 16 amino acids. Between the trimmed V and J ends, which lost 0 bases and 4 bases, there was a span of 15 bases. The CDR3 here is CASSQDFGPPGYGYTF. The CDR3 DNA sequence: TGTGCCAGCAGCCAAGATTTTGGGCCCCCTGGCTATGGCTACACCTTC.

V gene TRBV5-4 combines with J gene TRBJ2-3; D is possibly TRBD1 (5 bases). V was clipped by 1 base and J by 0 bases, with 12 bases between them. Germline loops: CDR1 SGHNT, CDR2 YYREEE (reference sequence). The CDR3 is made up of 16 amino acids. The CDR3, as DNA: TGTGCCAGCAGCTTGCGTCGACAGACTAGCACAGATACGCAGTATTTT. This encodes CASSLRRQTSTDTQYF.

The CDR3: CASSIQTEDTQYF. CDR3 nucleotides: TGTGCCAGTAGTATCCAGACGGAAGATACGCAGTATTTT. The chain uses TRBV19 and TRBJ2-3; unclear D gene. The germline V and J ends were trimmed by 3 bases and 5 bases, with 9 bases remaining between them. This CDR3 is 13 amino acids long. Germline V gene data show CDR1 as LNHDA and CDR2 as SQIVND (reference sequence).

The V gene is TRBV7-6, the J gene TRBJ2-5; D unresolved. The CDR3 loop spans 11 amino acids. The ends were cut back, 6 bases at V and 5 bases at J, with 7 bases in the middle. CDR1 and CDR2 from the germline V gene are SGHVS and FNYEAQ. CDR3 sequence reads: CASRNAETQYF. In nucleotides, the CDR3 is TGTGCCAGCAGGAATGCGGAGACCCAGTACTTC.

The chain carries TRBV7-9 and TRBJ1-1; 8 bases match TRBD1. Germline CDR1 SEHNR, CDR2 FQNEAQ (reference sequence). J gave up 7 bases and V 4 bases, and 8 bases lay outside the gene matches. The CDR3 consists of 14 residues. CDR3 in DNA: TGTGCCAGCAGCTCGCCGACAGGGGCCGGTGAAGCTTTCTTT. Translated: CASSSPTGAGEAFF.

The chain links TRBV29-1 to TRBJ1-1; D remains ambiguous. Germline assignment: CDR1 SQVTM and CDR2 ANQGSEA. Trimming removed 7 bases from V and 1 base from J, with 16 bases in between. The CDR3 consists of 14 residues. CDR3 nucleotide sequence: TGCAGCGCAGGAAGCAACCAGGAGAACACTGAAGCTTTCTTT. Protein: CSAGSNQENTEAFF.

The chain combines TRBV7-8 with TRBJ2-1; TRBD2 matches at 11 bases. The ends lost 5 bases at V and 0 bases at J; junction bases unmatched: 0. CDR3 length: 15 residues. CDR1 is SGHVS, CDR2 FQNEAQ, per germline. In DNA, the CDR3 is TGTGCCAGCAGCACTAGCGGGAGCTCCTACAATGAGCAGTTCTTC. Protein sequence: CASSTSGSSYNEQFF.

V is TRBV2 and J is TRBJ1-1; no clear D gene. Germline V gives CDR1 SNHLY, CDR2 FYNNEI. V lost 4 bases and J lost 5, with 17 bases in between. This CDR3 has 15 amino acids. CDR3 DNA: TGTGCCAGCAGTGCTGTGTTGACGATTTGGACTGAAGCTTTCTTT. Encoded protein: CASSAVLTIWTEAFF.

V is TRBV5-1 and J is TRBJ2-5; 10 nucleotides agree with TRBD1. CDR3 length: 15 residues. CDR1 SGHRS and CDR2 YFSETQ come from the germline V gene. The V segment lost 4 bases and the J segment 5 bases; nucleotides outside the gene matches: 8. For the CDR3, the DNA is TGCGCCAGCAGCGGAGGCGGGACAGGGGTGGAGACCCAGTACTTC. Its protein product is CASSGGGTGVETQYF.

The CDR3 sequence is CAWSVQGHTEAFF. DNA of the CDR3: TGTGCCTGGAGTGTTCAGGGTCACACTGAAGCTTTCTTT. The J gene is TRBJ1-1, the V gene TRBV30; D might be TRBD1 (5 bases). The CDR3 runs to 13 residues. CDR1 GTSNPN and CDR2 SVGIG come from the germline V gene (reference sequence). V was trimmed by 0 bases and J by 3 bases, leaving 8 bases between them. The variable domain in full, completed from reference TRBV30 and TRBJ1-1, reads SQTIHQWPATLVQPVGSPLSLECTVEGTSNPNLYWYRQAAGRGLQLLFYSVGIGQISSEVPQNLSASRPQDRQFILSSKKLLLSDSGFYLCAWSVQGHTEAFFGQGTRLTVV.

The V call is TRBV5-6, the J call TRBJ1-6; maybe TRBD1 (5 bases). CDR3 length equals 15 residues. Germline V gives CDR1 SGHDT, CDR2 YYEEEE. V shed 0 bases and J shed 4 bases, with 8 bases lying between them. This chain's CDR3 is CASSLAGTYNSPLHF. The DNA for the CDR3 is TGTGCCAGCAGCTTGGCCGGGACTTATAATTCACCCCTCCACTTT.

The chain uses TRBV5-1 and TRBJ1-4; TRBD1 agrees at 8 bases. The germline gives CDR1 SGHRS, CDR2 YFSETQ. The V and J ends lost 4 bases and 8 bases, in that order; junction bases with no gene match: 16. This CDR3 contains 17 residues. As DNA, the CDR3 is TGCGCCAGCAGCCCATCCGGACAGGGAGAAGGAGGAGAAAAACTGTTTTTT. Amino acid sequence: CASSPSGQGEGGEKLFF.

The V call is TRBV30, the J call TRBJ2-3; 7 nucleotides agree with TRBD1. CDR1 GTSNPN and CDR2 SVGIG come from the germline V gene (reference sequence). The CDR3 is made up of 14 amino acids. V gave up 0 bases and J gave up 0 bases; unmatched junction bases: 0. The CDR3 region is CAWSVQGSTDTQYF. The CDR3 region has the DNA TGTGCCTGGAGTGTACAGGGGAGCACAGATACGCAGTATTTT.

The gene calls are TRBV6-6 and TRBJ2-2, with D perhaps matching TRBD2 (7 bases). Trimming took off 5 bases at V and 4 bases at J, with 17 bases between the two ends. Germline CDR1 reads MNHNY; CDR2 reads SVGAGI (reference sequence). The CDR3 extends over 16 amino acids. The CDR3 sequence: CASSTPRGRRTGELFF. Written as DNA, the CDR3 is TGTGCCAGCAGTACCCCGCGGGGGCGTCGCACCGGGGAGCTGTTTTTT.

The genes are TRBV6-1 and TRBJ2-7, with 7 bases matching TRBD2. V trimming: 1 base; J trimming: 6 bases; junction bases outside the gene matches: 6. CDR3 length: 14 residues. Germline assignment: CDR1 MNHNS and CDR2 SASEGT. The CDR3 protein is CASSEGGGRVEQYF. As DNA, the CDR3 is TGTGCCAGCAGTGAAGGAGGAGGGAGGGTCGAGCAGTACTTC.

The chain is built from TRBV5-1 and TRBJ1-2, with D possibly being TRBD1 (5 bases). The germline V and J ends were trimmed by 0 bases and 3 bases, with 12 bases remaining between them. The CDR3 is 15 residues long. The germline gives CDR1 SGHRS, CDR2 YFSETQ. The DNA of the CDR3 is TGCGCCAGCAGCTTGGTTGAGGGGAGCTACTATGGCTACACCTTC. Protein: CASSLVEGSYYGYTF.

This chain joins TRBV6-6 and TRBJ2-7, with unresolved D. This CDR3 comprises 11 residues. Germline V CDR1 and CDR2: MNHNY, SVGAGI (reference sequence). The V and J ends lost 5 bases and 3 bases respectively, with 5 bases between them. DNA for the CDR3: TGTGCCAGCAGTGGCGGCTACGAGCAGTACTTC. Its protein is CASSGGYEQYF.

This chain joins TRBV7-8 and TRBJ2-7; 13 bases are shared with TRBD2. V was pared by 5 bases and J by 4 bases, with 5 bases of the junction left unmatched. CDR3 length equals 15 residues. Germline V gives CDR1 SGHVS, CDR2 FQNEAQ. The CDR3 DNA reads as TGTGCCAGCAGCCAACGGACTAGCGGGGGTTACGAGCAGTACTTC. This translates into CASSQRTSGGYEQYF.

V gene TRBV29-1 combines with J gene TRBJ1-4; 7 bases match TRBD1. Germline V gene sequence: CDR1 SQVTM, CDR2 ANQGSEA. The V gene end was trimmed by 8 bases and the J gene end by 4 bases; junction bases not matched to a gene: 16. This CDR3 spans 16 amino acids. The DNA for the CDR3 is TGCAGCCCCCGGGGAGGACCGGACAGGTTTAATGAAAAACTGTTTTTT. Its protein is CSPRGGPDRFNEKLFF.

The chain joins TRBV30 to TRBJ2-2; D may be TRBD2 (6 bases). The CDR3 is 16 amino acids. Germline lookup yields CDR1 GTSNPN and CDR2 SVGIG (reference sequence). Trimming took 3 bases from V and 5 from J, leaving 19 bases between them. The CDR3 bases are TGTGCCTGGAGAACTTCATCCGGGGCGGGGACCGGGGAGCTGTTTTTT. It codes for CAWRTSSGAGTGELFF.

This clone appeared once. The V gene is TRBV7-9, the J gene TRBJ1-1, with D possibly TRBD1 on 6 matching bases. This CDR3 comprises 14 residues. Germline V gene lookup returns CDR1 SEHNR and CDR2 FQNEAQ (reference sequence). Trimming removed 5 bases at V and 6 bases at J, with 16 bases between. CDR3 protein: CASSVLQGRAEAFF. CDR3 DNA: TGTGCCAGCAGCGTCCTACAGGGCAGGGCTGAAGCTTTCTTT.

V and J are TRBV2 and TRBJ1-1; 7 bases are a match to TRBD1. CDR3 length: 14 amino acids. V was pared by 4 bases and J by 4 bases, with 6 bases of the junction left unmatched. Looked up from germline, CDR1 is SNHLY and CDR2 is FYNNEI. The chain's CDR3 is CASSGTTGSTEAFF. CDR3 nucleotide sequence: TGTGCCAGCAGTGGGACGACAGGGAGCACTGAAGCTTTCTTT.

The chain employs TRBV30 and TRBJ2-7; 7 bases map to TRBD1. V lost 5 bases, J lost 4 bases, and 11 bases stayed unmatched. The CDR3 loop spans 14 amino acids. Germline V gene lookup returns CDR1 GTSNPN and CDR2 SVGIG (reference sequence). This CDR3 reads CAWGTVETGYEQYF. CDR3 coding DNA: TGTGCCTGGGGTACCGTCGAGACAGGGTACGAGCAGTACTTC.

The chain has TRBV25-1 and TRBJ2-5; D possibly corresponds to TRBD1 (8 bases). This CDR3 is 17 amino acids long. Germline CDR1 is MGHDK and CDR2 is SYGVNS. V was clipped by 6 bases and J by 0 bases, with 20 bases between them. This CDR3 is CASSAPDRGLYQETQYF. In DNA form, the CDR3 reads TGTGCCAGCAGCGCACCCGACAGGGGACTATACCAAGAGACCCAGTACTTC.